The 27 T cell receptor beta chains below all came from one sample that was sequenced in a study of cytomegalovirus exposure and HLA in healthy donors. Both 60 Vbeta primers and 13 Jbeta primers went into the PCR. Sequencing used immunoSEQ multiplex PCR; TCRdb keeps in-frame clones, though not all of them. The sample records 95,000 to 150,000 clones, approximately 70% being singletons. The sample consisted of PBMCs. The receptors stem from a man between 18 and 35 years old in good health and CMV-seronegative.

This clone was counted a single time. This chain uses TRBV5-8 with TRBJ2-5, with TRBD2 matching over 9 bases. J gave up 0 bases and V 1 base, and 7 bases lay outside the gene matches. The CDR3 is 17 residues long. Germline loops: CDR1 SGHTS, CDR2 YDEGEE. In nucleotides, the CDR3 is TGTGCCAGCAGCTTGCGGCTCGCGGGAGGGTACCAAGAGACCCAGTACTTC. Protein: CASSLRLAGGYQETQYF.

J is TRBJ1-2 and V is TRBV6-5; 8 nucleotides align to TRBD1. This CDR3 contains 14 residues. The germline gives CDR1 MNHEY, CDR2 SVGAGI. J was trimmed by 5 bases and V by 6 bases; bases with no gene match: 8. The CDR3 here is CASRGDRFKYGYTF. The DNA for the CDR3 is TGTGCCAGCAGGGGGGACAGGTTCAAATATGGCTACACCTTC.

The chain links TRBV7-8 to TRBJ1-5, with D perhaps TRBD1 (5 bases). This CDR3 contains 16 residues. Germline CDR1 and CDR2: SGHVS and FQNEAQ. The V end lost 5 bases, the J end lost 6 bases, and 20 bases lay between the germline ends. The CDR3 sequence: CASSTGGIVAAQPQHF. The DNA of the CDR3 is TGTGCCAGCAGCACCGGGGGGATTGTGGCGGCTCAGCCCCAGCATTTT.

V gene TRBV5-1 combines with J gene TRBJ2-7; 10 bases agree with TRBD1. The CDR3 contains 17 residues. Germline V gene sequence: CDR1 SGHRS, CDR2 YFSETQ. Trimming cost V 3 bases and J 3 bases; bases outside gene matches: 12. CDR3 amino acids: CASSSRVVTGGGYEQYF. Here the CDR3 DNA reads TGCGCCAGCAGCTCCCGAGTAGTGACAGGGGGCGGCTACGAGCAGTACTTC.

V and J are TRBV7-2 and TRBJ2-7; TRBD1 agrees at 7 bases. The V gene's germline CDR1 is SGHTA and CDR2 FQGNSA. After removal of 1 base from V and 6 bases from J, the junction contained 3 bases not matched to a gene. The CDR3 runs to 13 residues. The DNA for the CDR3 is TGTGCCAGCAGCTTAGTGGCAGGGGGCGAGCAGTACTTC. Its protein product is CASSLVAGGEQYF.

This clone was found a few times. The chain is built from TRBV4-3 and TRBJ1-2; no clear D gene. Trimming removed 1 base from V and 8 bases from J, with 11 bases in between. Germline loops: CDR1 LGHNA, CDR2 YSLEER. The CDR3 is made up of 13 amino acids. In DNA form, the CDR3 reads TGCGCCAGCAGCCAAGCGAAGCGGGAGGGCTACACCTTC. It yields the protein CASSQAKREGYTF.

The chain recombines TRBV5-1 with TRBJ2-3, with TRBD1 as a possible D gene (6 bases). The CDR3 loop spans 18 amino acids. Looked up from germline, CDR1 is SGHRS and CDR2 is YFSETQ. The germline V and J ends were trimmed by 4 bases and 0 bases, with 21 bases remaining between them. CDR3 amino acids: CASSPSRDTRASTDTQYF. The CDR3 region has the DNA TGCGCCAGCAGCCCTTCCCGGGACACCCGTGCTAGCACAGATACGCAGTATTTT.

This clone was observed a few times. This chain joins TRBV6-1 and TRBJ1-2; 11 nucleotides align to TRBD1. The V and J ends lost 0 bases and 8 bases, in that order; junction bases with no gene match: 8. The CDR3 length is 16 residues. From germline, CDR1 is MNHNS and CDR2 SASEGT. The CDR3 DNA reads TGTGCCAGCAGTGAAGCTTGGACAGGGGGCGCATGGGGCTACACCTTC. Its translation is CASSEAWTGGAWGYTF.

A note on this clone: Other DNA sequences of this sample code for an identical CDR3. The chain couples TRBV30 to TRBJ2-1; D remains ambiguous. The CDR3 consists of 11 residues. CDR1 GTSNPN and CDR2 SVGIG come from the germline V gene (reference sequence). The V end lost 3 bases, the J end lost 9 bases, and 9 bases lay between the germline ends. CDR3 sequence (DNA): TGTGCCTGGAGCCCCCTGAGTGAGCAGTTCTTC. Its protein is CAWSPLSEQFF. Based on the CDR3 plus reference TRBV30 and TRBJ2-1, the full variable domain is SQTIHQWPATLVQPVGSPLSLECTVEGTSNPNLYWYRQAAGRGLQLLFYSVGIGQISSEVPQNLSASRPQDRQFILSSKKLLLSDSGFYLCAWSPLSEQFFGPGTRLTVL.

The chain employs TRBV7-8 and TRBJ1-4; D gene uncertain. The CDR3 length is 15 residues. The V end lost 1 base, the J end lost 0 bases, and 6 bases lay between the germline ends. The germline V gene has CDR1 SGHVS and CDR2 FQNEAQ. For the CDR3, the DNA is TGTGCCAGCAGCTTAGATCTTGCAACTAATGAAAAACTGTTTTTT. Translated: CASSLDLATNEKLFF.

This clone came up once. The chain links TRBV28 to TRBJ2-1; TRBD2 might be the D (7 bases). CDR1 is MDHEN and CDR2 is SYDVKM in the germline V gene. Trimming took off 5 bases at V and 3 bases at J, with 17 bases between the two ends. The CDR3 extends over 16 amino acids. CDR3 residues: CASSGPGAGVYNEQFF. The CDR3 nucleotides read TGTGCCAGCAGTGGTCCGGGGGCGGGAGTCTACAATGAGCAGTTCTTC.

This clone was counted between two and nine times. The V call is TRBV15, the J call TRBJ1-4; tentative D call: TRBD1 (5 bases). V gave up 1 base and J gave up 10 bases, with 16 bases separating them. The CDR3 totals 15 residues. Germline assignment: CDR1 LNHNV and CDR2 YYDKDF (reference sequence). The CDR3 sequence: CATSRVDRVLRKLFF. In DNA form, the CDR3 reads TGTGCCACCAGCAGAGTAGACAGAGTTCTTCGAAAACTGTTTTTT.

The chain combines TRBV7-2 with TRBJ2-7, with a possible D match to TRBD1 (6 bases). Germline assignment: CDR1 SGHTA and CDR2 FQGNSA. V shed 5 bases and J shed 2 bases, with 16 bases lying between them. This CDR3 spans 15 amino acids. This CDR3 is CASSPQPGAAYEQYF. The CDR3 DNA is TGTGCCAGCAGCCCGCAACCAGGGGCCGCCTACGAGCAGTACTTC.

The J gene is TRBJ2-7, the V gene TRBV28; D is ambiguous. This CDR3 is built from 12 residues. Germline CDR1 and CDR2: MDHEN and SYDVKM. Trimming took 3 bases from V and 6 from J, leaving 9 bases between them. The CDR3 DNA follows: TGTGCCAGCAGTTTGAGCCTGAGCGAGCAGTACTTC. It codes for CASSLSLSEQYF.

The J gene is TRBJ1-1, the V gene TRBV10-3; D not certain. The CDR3 runs to 13 residues. Between the trimmed V and J ends, which lost 2 bases and 0 bases, there was a span of 4 bases. The germline V gene has CDR1 ENHRY and CDR2 SYGVKD. The CDR3 sequence: CAISEVMNTEAFF. CDR3 coding DNA: TGTGCCATCAGTGAGGTTATGAACACTGAAGCTTTCTTT.

The chain links TRBV6-5 to TRBJ2-7; TRBD1 aligns across 9 bases. This CDR3 spans 15 amino acids. J gave up 7 bases and V 5 bases, and 12 bases lay outside the gene matches. From germline, CDR1 is MNHEY and CDR2 SVGAGI. The CDR3 reads CASSTGTGKTREQYF. As DNA, the CDR3 is TGTGCCAGCAGTACCGGGACAGGGAAAACAAGAGAGCAGTACTTC.

The rearrangement links TRBV7-3 to TRBJ2-3, with D perhaps TRBD2 (6 bases). Germline V gene data show CDR1 as SGHTA and CDR2 as FQGTGA. The CDR3 runs 12 residues. V was pared by 2 bases and J by 13 bases, with 13 bases between. The CDR3 nucleotides read TGTGCCAGCAGCTTAGGTCGGGACTTGAAGTATTTT. This gives the protein CASSLGRDLKYF.

This clone was counted once. The V gene is TRBV28, the J gene TRBJ2-5; TRBD1 agrees at 11 bases. The J call could be wrong; TRBJ2-7 is a better fit for the DNA end. CDR1 and CDR2 from the germline V gene are MDHEN and SYDVKM. This CDR3 contains 13 residues. The CDR3 spells CATGTGGIDEQYF. CDR3 in DNA: TGTGCCACTGGGACAGGGGGTATCGACGAGCAGTACTTC.

The chain couples TRBV11-2 to TRBJ1-1, with unresolved D. V was shortened by 5 bases and J by 0 bases, with 19 bases between the two germline ends. The CDR3 has 17 amino acids. The germline V gene encodes CDR1 SGHAT and CDR2 FQNNGV. The CDR3 region has the DNA TGTGCCAGCAGCCCCTCGGTTCGGGTCGGGATGAACACTGAAGCTTTCTTT. This sequence encodes CASSPSVRVGMNTEAFF. Full variable domain (rest looked up from reference TRBV11-2 and TRBJ1-1): EAGVAQSPRYKIIEKRQSVAFWCNPISGHATLYWYQQILGQGPKLLIQFQNNGVVDDSQLPKDRFSAERLKGVDSTLKIQPAKLEDSAVYLCASSPSVRVGMNTEAFFGQGTRLTVV.

A note on this clone: The junction departs from the called germline gene at one end, perhaps through a read error. V and J are TRBV6-6 and TRBJ1-2; D is perhaps TRBD1 (5 bases). The germline V gene encodes CDR1 MNHNY and CDR2 SVGAGI (reference sequence). CDR3 length: 14 residues. CDR3 sequence: CASSYSGGAYGYPF. The CDR3, as DNA: TGTGCCAGCAGTTACTCGGGAGGGGCCTATGGCTACCCCTTC.

CDR3 bases: TGTGCCTGGAGTGGGGGAGGGGGCAATCAGCCCCAGCATTTT. The encoded protein is CAWSGGGGNQPQHF. The genes are TRBV30 and TRBJ1-5, with D maybe TRBD1 (5 bases). V was clipped by 1 base and J by 2 bases, with 9 bases between them. The CDR3 runs to 14 residues. The germline gives CDR1 GTSNPN, CDR2 SVGIG (reference sequence).

The V and J genes are TRBV19 and TRBJ1-2; D is possibly TRBD1 (5 bases). CDR1 is LNHDA and CDR2 is SQIVND in the germline V gene (reference sequence). The V end lost 5 bases, the J end lost 6 bases, and 22 bases lay between the germline ends. The CDR3 covers 16 residues. CDR3 sequence reads: CASSAIRTGIADGYTF. The CDR3 DNA reads TGTGCCAGTAGTGCAATCCGTACAGGAATAGCGGATGGCTACACCTTC.

V is TRBV7-9 and J is TRBJ1-5; 9 bases are shared with TRBD1. CDR1 is SEHNR and CDR2 is FQNEAQ in the germline V gene (reference sequence). This CDR3 is built from 17 residues. V shed 0 bases, J shed 9 bases, and the junction held 12 bases outside the gene matches. The CDR3 protein is CASSLARGQGLGGPQHF. Here the CDR3 DNA reads TGTGCCAGCAGCTTAGCGCGGGGACAGGGATTGGGAGGGCCCCAGCATTTT.

The chain has TRBV28 and TRBJ1-3, with 8 bases fitting TRBD1. This CDR3 has 15 amino acids. Germline CDR1 and CDR2: MDHEN and SYDVKM. The J segment lost 2 bases and the V segment lost 6 bases, leaving 6 bases of the junction unmatched. The CDR3 loop reads CASRGQVIPGNTIYF. The CDR3 region has the DNA TGTGCCAGCAGGGGACAGGTCATCCCTGGAAACACCATATATTTT.

This clone is a singleton in its sample. V gene TRBV29-1 combines with J gene TRBJ2-2, with TRBD1 as a possible D gene (6 bases). The length of the CDR3 is 15 residues. Germline V gene lookup returns CDR1 SQVTM and CDR2 ANQGSEA. V was pared by 7 bases and J by 4 bases, with 19 bases between. The CDR3 reads CSAQLSGESTGELFF. In DNA form, the CDR3 reads TGCAGCGCCCAACTTTCAGGGGAAAGCACCGGGGAGCTGTTTTTT.

CDR3 amino acids: CAWARTSGYEQYF. The CDR3 DNA is TGTGCCTGGGCCCGGACTAGCGGGTACGAGCAGTACTTC. The chain carries TRBV30 and TRBJ2-7; 11 nucleotides match TRBD2. V trimming: 5 bases; J trimming: 4 bases; junction bases outside the gene matches: 4. Per germline, CDR1 GTSNPN and CDR2 SVGIG (reference sequence). The CDR3 extends over 13 amino acids.

This clone was recorded only once. The J gene is TRBJ1-3, the V gene TRBV28; no definite D call. The V end was cut by 6 bases, the J end by 0 bases, with 12 bases between. From germline, CDR1 is MDHEN and CDR2 SYDVKM. The CDR3 extends over 15 amino acids. The CDR3 loop is CASSRDTNSGNTIYF. Written as DNA, the CDR3 is TGTGCCAGCAGCCGTGACACCAACTCTGGAAACACCATATATTTT.